The entry below describes one T cell receptor beta chain. V was clipped by 0 bases and J by 3 bases, with 11 bases between them. Looked up from germline, CDR1 is SGHNT and CDR2 is YYREEE (reference sequence). The CDR3 is 15 residues long. Adults between about 18 and 95 years of age took part from more than 20 US areas. Two negative PCRs, clearance, or symptom resolution characterized the recovered Cohort 3 donors. This specimen comes from a study of blood T cell repertoires in COVID-19. Per the original methods: From reference gene primer amplification, estimates of nucleated cell counts were derived. Sequenced by immunoSEQ multiplex PCR; TCRdb stores in-frame clones only, minus some. V and J calls and clone size come straight from that table; D and trimming were deduced from the DNA. The sample holds some 270,000 clones, approximately 85% seen once.

This sequence was found in a woman aged 25 to 45 who had recovered from COVID-19. The chain recombines TRBV5-4 with TRBJ2-3; D gene unclear. Material: PBMCs or T cells enriched from blood (not recorded which). The CDR3 region has the DNA TGTGCCAGCAGCTTGGATTCTACCGTTACAGATACGCAGTATTTT. Translating it yields CASSLDSTVTDTQYF.